Given below is one T cell receptor beta chain in context. No cognate antigen has been identified for it. Base qualities were left out, and no much larger clone turns up one base away. This record belongs to a study of cytomegalovirus exposure and HLA in healthy donors (dated by TCRdb to between 2016 and 2019). With regard to the full study: In an earlier analysis of about 560 of the donors, around 300 Gb of sequence data and some 100 million unique TCR beta sequences from about 179 million T cells were reported. About 300 gigabases of sequencing data and 70 million to 85 million unique TCR sequences were included in an early release covering roughly 600 HLA-typed donors. Among the roughly 380 genotyped donors, 75% to 90% belonged to the genetic ancestry cluster associated with self-reported Caucasian donors. The study aimed to test whether cataloging public T cell receptors could reveal signatures of past pathogen exposure. Using immunosequencing, the study profiled T cell repertoires from fewer than 850 subjects and related those repertoires to cytomegalovirus serostatus. In addition to the first cohort of hundreds of subjects, a separate validation cohort of around 110 different subjects was used. The study combined high-throughput TCR immunosequencing, statistical association of individual TCRs with disease status, and machine learning to predict cytomegalovirus infection status. In a later analysis, previously published TCR beta repertoires from more than 500 donors were re-analyzed and high-resolution HLA genotyping was added so that TCR occurrence patterns could be studied. The later analysis used no new phenotypic data to find candidate immune exposures, relying instead on TCR beta sequences and their occurrence across donors. In an earlier analysis of roughly 600 of the donors, high-throughput TCR beta sequencing was used to judge whether each TCR beta V gene segment behaved as functional or pseudogenic. Alongside the repertoire data, information on donor age, sex, ethnicity and CMV serostatus was compiled. A later genetic analysis used genome-wide SNP genotypes for 398 of the 666 donors, treating that subset as a discovery cohort. All discovery cohort repertoires had been generated on a single sequencing platform. Class I and class II HLA loci were covered by the typing at four-digit resolution. Typing coverage differed by locus: A, B, C, DRB1 and DQB1 were typed in about 620-640 donors, DQA1 in 500 to 550, DPA1 in approximately 610, and DPB1 in 472. Because of strong linkage in the cohort, roughly five DR-DQ haplotypes were treated as single units for association and clustering. On average, over 200,000 unique TCR beta nucleotide sequences were sequenced per donor among 350 to 400 genotyped donors of the cohort, with 15% to 20% of those sequences being non-productive.

Reading the germline V gene gives CDR1 KGHSH and CDR2 LQKENI. Counted from cysteine to phenylalanine, this CDR3 has 14 amino acids. The kept DNA is CDR3 alone, 42 bases in frame from the first base. V is cut by 2 bases and J by 0 bases, and the space between the germline ends is 8 bases. The investigation overall reported the following: Cytomegalovirus status was reported to be diagnosed by the classifier with high specificity and sensitivity in both the original and validation cohorts. A few of the identified cytomegalovirus-associated TCR beta chains were confirmed in vitro to be specific for cytomegalovirus antigens. The 87-base-pair reads could not distinguish some IMGT-functional V segments, including TRBV6-2 and TRBV6-3, so those segments were excluded. In a later genetic analysis, fewer N-insertions in productive TCRs were reported among donors in an Asian-associated ancestry cluster than the roughly 640-donor mean. A later analysis associated 15,000 or so TCR beta sequences with specific HLA alleles at a false discovery rate of 0.05. The sequencing pipeline was judged likely to have produced a cluster of highly shared sequence variants as a technical artifact. According to the authors, the approach could potentially be generalized to other disease states and immunological phenotypes. Most TCR sequences were observed very rarely across donors, whereas some public TCRs were present in many individuals. The cohort was sequenced for TCR beta chains only, and without alpha or paired-chain data the features that could be detected were limited. Several of the top co-occurrence clusters appeared to be linked to parvovirus B19, influenza, CMV and Epstein-Barr virus, according to a later analysis. Compared with equally common non-associated chains, HLA-associated TCR beta chains in a later analysis were more clonally expanded and had lower generation probabilities. An association between a missense DCLRE1C variant and V-gene and J-gene trimming of TCR beta chains was found in a later genetic analysis and replicated in an independent cohort. In the study, 150 to 200 TCR beta chains were listed as associated with cytomegalovirus. Correlated functional status among segregating V segments might reflect linkage disequilibrium, but an unknown experimental factor could not be ruled out. In a later analysis, the rate of TCR association differed among HLA loci, with DRB1 alleles having the most associated TCRs and HLA-C alleles having the fewest. Because HLA typing was unavailable for some donors at each locus, only the typed subset was used in association tests. A further reported finding was that TCR beta sequences accurately predicted the HLA-A and HLA-B alleles for most subjects in the first cohort. The earlier analysis of 587 of the donors excluded some 16 rarely observed V segments, including chromosome 9 orphons, because counts were too low. Most CMV-associated TCR beta chains appeared to be HLA-restricted in a later analysis, and the HLA associations seemed to be driven largely by CMV exposure. In an earlier analysis of 587 of the donors, most TCR beta V segments appeared in productive rearrangements about 87% or about 30% of the time, broadly matching IMGT annotations. For the cohort, immune exposure information was limited to CMV serostatus. Presence/absence analyses assumed roughly uniform sequencing depth across donors, an assumption that may not hold. Strong co-occurrence of HLA alleles, especially DR and DQ, made assigning TCR associations to individual alleles difficult.

In total, 666 healthy bone marrow donors made up the cohort. At the time of sampling, every cohort member was nominally healthy, though immune exposures that went unrecorded were likely present. The donor tested CMV seronegative and was one of the 352 seronegative cohort members. A peripheral blood sample was provided by each donor, and peripheral blood mononuclear cells were used for TCR beta sequencing. The Qiagen DNeasy Blood Extraction Kit was used to extract genomic DNA from the blood cell samples. Library generation was performed with the immunoSEQ multiplex PCR assay. For the multiplex PCR, a mixture combining 60 forward primers for TCR Vbeta segments and 13 reverse primers for TCR Jbeta segments was used. The CDR3 region of rearranged TCR beta genes was amplified from genomic DNA with a multiplex PCR assay. The Illumina HiSeq System was used to sequence the amplified TCR beta libraries as 87-base-pair reads. In the source study's methods: Across the 500 to 850 repertoires, a later analysis counted some 80 million unique TCR beta chains, some 11 million of which were shared by at least two donors. Raw reads were error-corrected and collapsed into unique sequences with a nearest-neighbor algorithm that merged closely related sequences to remove PCR and sequencing errors. CDR3 sequences were aligned to IMGT reference sequences to assign V, D and J gene segments. For a sequence to be retained, at least a six-nucleotide match to both a V gene segment and a J gene segment was required. Rearrangements were classified as productive when the CDR3 lacked stop codons and remained in frame with V and J, and all other rearrangements were classified as non-productive. Following IMGT convention, CDR3 was defined as the stretch from the second conserved V-encoded cysteine to the conserved J-encoded phenylalanine. In an earlier analysis of approximately 500 of the donors, sequences lacking an unambiguous match to a single V gene segment were excluded. An earlier analysis of under 750 of the donors called V segments functional above 56.7% productive rearrangements and segregating when the between-donor standard deviation exceeded 5%. A statistical classification framework was built to diagnose cytomegalovirus status from the catalog of TCR beta chain sequences. V and J gene assignment, in a later analysis, came from comparing TCR nucleotide sequences with IMGT/GENE-DB human TR gene sequences. Using the TCRdist pipeline, a later analysis assigned CDR3 sequences along with most-parsimonious VDJ recombination scenarios. In a later analysis, each TCR beta chain was defined by its CDR3 amino acid sequence together with its V-gene family, and reads without a unique V-gene family were excluded. In a later analysis, 500 to 700 highly shared, low-generation-probability nucleotide sequences were removed to address suspected cross-contamination and a sequencing artifact. In a later analysis, a clonal expansion index for each public chain was calculated from normalized within-repertoire ranks of inferred template counts. In a later analysis, generation probabilities were computed using a VDJ recombination model fitted to out-of-frame rearrangements, and the results were checked against IGoR. In a later analysis, TCR-TCR, TCR-HLA and TCR-CMV co-occurrence was scored with hypergeometric tests, and a repertoire-size bias correction was applied to TCR pairs. In a later analysis, false discovery rates were estimated by permuting HLA or CMV assignments 20 times. A later analysis grouped co-occurring TCRs with DBSCAN, adding TCRdist sequence similarity when clustering within HLA-allele-positive subsets. For co-occurrence clustering, repertoires with fewer than 30,000 or more than 120,000 public chains were excluded, along with 5 or 6 repertoires with anomalous nucleotide sharing. TCRdb mirrors the immuneACCESS table, restricted to in-frame sequences. Some clones are absent from its copies; in checked studies, under half trace to an unresolved V gene, and the reason for the others is unknown. V, J and clone size are taken as reported in that table, and D and trimming were inferred from the DNA itself. The sample table lists roughly 100,000 clones, roughly 15% of them with a count of one. Over 0.65% of the sample is in the top ten clones.

The TCR comes from a female donor in good health and CMV-seronegative. The chain joins TRBV18 to TRBJ2-7; perhaps TRBD2 is the D gene, with 5 bases matching. Sample: PBMCs. The DNA reads as follows: TGTGCCAGCTCACCAAGCGGAATCTCCTACGAGCAGTACTTC. It codes for CASSPSGISYEQYF. Supplemented by the reference TRBV18 and TRBJ2-7 proteins around the CDR3, the complete variable domain is NAGVMQNPRHLVRRRGQEARLRCSPMKGHSHVYWYRQLPEEGLKFMVYLQKENIIDESGMPKERFSAEFPKEGPSILRIQQVVRGDSAAYFCASSPSGISYEQYFGPGTRLTVT.